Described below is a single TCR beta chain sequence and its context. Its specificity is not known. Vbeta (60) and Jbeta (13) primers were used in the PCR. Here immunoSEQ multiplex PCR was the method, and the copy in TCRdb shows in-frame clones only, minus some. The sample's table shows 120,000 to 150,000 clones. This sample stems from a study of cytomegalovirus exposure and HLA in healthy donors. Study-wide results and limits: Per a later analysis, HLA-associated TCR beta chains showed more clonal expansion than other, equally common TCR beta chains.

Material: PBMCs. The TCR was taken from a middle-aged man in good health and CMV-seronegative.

CDR3 sequence (DNA): TGTGCCAGCACCCTGAACACCGGGGAGCTGTTTTTT. Its protein product is CASTLNTGELFF. V and J are TRBV2 and TRBJ2-2; D gene ambiguous. V was trimmed by 7 bases and J by 1 base, leaving 4 bases between them. CDR3 length: 12 amino acids. CDR1 and CDR2 from the germline V gene are SNHLY and FYNNEI.